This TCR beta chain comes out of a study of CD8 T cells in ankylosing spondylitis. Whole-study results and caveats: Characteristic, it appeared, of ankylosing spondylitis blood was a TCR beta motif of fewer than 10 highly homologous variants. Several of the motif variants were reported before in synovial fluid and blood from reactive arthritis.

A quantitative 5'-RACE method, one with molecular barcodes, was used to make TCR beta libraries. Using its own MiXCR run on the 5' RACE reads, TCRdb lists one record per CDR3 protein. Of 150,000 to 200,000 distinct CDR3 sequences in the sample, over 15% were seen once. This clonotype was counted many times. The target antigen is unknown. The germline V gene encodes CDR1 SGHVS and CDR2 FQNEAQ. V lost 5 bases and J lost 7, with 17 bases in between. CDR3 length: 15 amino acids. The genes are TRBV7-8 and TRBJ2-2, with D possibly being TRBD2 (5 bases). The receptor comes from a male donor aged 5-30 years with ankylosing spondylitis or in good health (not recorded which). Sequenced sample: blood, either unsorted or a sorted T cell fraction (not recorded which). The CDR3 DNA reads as TGTGCCAGCAGCCCTTTAGTTACGGCGGGCGGGGAGCTGTTTTTT. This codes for CASSPLVTAGGELFF.